This T cell receptor beta chain was sequenced for a study of OX40 agonist ivuxolimab in advanced cancers. About the study: Two patients with cutaneous melanoma and one with hepatocellular carcinoma, three in total, showed partial responses.

Study-wide results and limits: Among the nonresponders, some also had low normalized T-cell clonal expansion. The study did not work out the antigen specificity of the expanded peripheral T cells.

Germline CDR1 reads KGHSH; CDR2 reads LQKENI. The V segment lost 3 bases and the J segment 9 bases; nucleotides outside the gene matches: 8. CDR3 size: 16 residues. Patients had blood sampled at baseline and again on cycle 4 day 1 and cycle 7 day 1. In this sample, this clone turned up once. The target antigen is unknown. The assay was immunoSEQ multiplex PCR, and TCRdb's table has in-frame clones only and misses some. This table holds over 50,000 clones, 83% found once. Sequencing was performed on CD4+ or CD8+ T cells sorted from blood, taken in a trial of the OX40 agonist ivuxolimab. The TCR was taken from an adult with an advanced solid tumor such as melanoma, head and neck, liver or kidney cancer. J is TRBJ1-6 and V is TRBV18; TRBD1 aligns across 10 bases. CDR3 in DNA: TGTGCCAGCTCACCCAAGACAGGGGGCTTTGGTTCACCCCTCCACTTT. It specifies CASSPKTGGFGSPLHF.